This T cell receptor beta chain is from a study of T cells in Graves' hyperthyroidism and ophthalmopathy. Study details: At initial diagnosis, before any treatment had begun, peripheral blood was obtained.

Using RNA transcripts as the source, TCR beta CDR3 regions were amplified. RT-PCR in the first round (using the HTBI primer set) targeted the TCR CDR3. TCRdb re-analysed the multiplex PCR reads in MiXCR, keeping a single row per CDR3 protein. The sample has about 350,000 distinct CDR3 sequences; 14% are singletons. Calling Graves' hyperthyroidism stable meant ophthalmopathy did not progress within 18 months. Researchers barred patients who had uncontrolled infection, other autoimmune disease, pregnancy or lactation. Fresh peripheral blood, 9.5 to 10 ml of it, supplied the PBMCs. Germline V gene lookup returns CDR1 MNHEY and CDR2 SVGEGT. The CDR3 covers 16 residues. Trimming stripped 0 bases from V and 0 bases from J, with 11 bases between.

This clonotype was obtained from a woman younger than 45 with Graves' hyperthyroidism. J is TRBJ1-1 and V is TRBV6-2 or TRBV6-3; D gene unclear. The sample was blood. CDR3 loop: CASSYSADTMNTEAFF. For the CDR3, the DNA is TGTGCCAGCAGTTACTCTGCGGATACCATGAACACTGAAGCTTTCTTT.